This TCR beta chain was profiled in a study of T-cell reconstitution after alpha-beta-depleted transplantation in children. Study findings and constraints: Surviving thymic progenitors and recipient T cells were the source of high TCRbeta diversity at day 60 in some patients.

This clonotype was observed a few times. Its cognate antigen is unknown. Library preparation (for TCRbeta) was performed with unique molecular identifiers. TCRdb reprocessed the PCR reads with MiXCR, giving one entry per CDR3 protein. The sample yields 300,000 or so distinct CDR3 sequences, approximately 23% seen once. V lost 4 bases to trimming and J lost 5 bases; unmatched junction nucleotides: 1. This CDR3 comprises 13 residues. Germline CDR1 reads SGHVS; CDR2 reads FQNEAQ. The sequencing used PBMCs, mostly from graft donor cells, collected 180 days after TCRalphabeta/CD19-depleted stem cell transplant. The TCR originated in a male patient younger than 18 who had a stem cell transplant for acute lymphoblastic leukemia, so the T cells may come from the graft donor. The J gene is TRBJ1-2, the V gene TRBV7-8, with 10 bases lining up with TRBD1. The CDR3 loop is CASSWDRGYGYTF. CDR3 coding DNA: TGTGCCAGCAGCTGGGACAGGGGTTATGGCTACACCTTC.